The 11 T cell receptor beta chains presented below share a single source sample, sequenced in a study of control samples from healthy donors and cancer patients. Only in-frame clones appear in the TCRdb table, and some are missing; sequencing was by immunoSEQ multiplex PCR. Of 150,000 or so clones in the sample, roughly 93% were seen once. Sequenced: blood. These TCRs come from a man younger than 35 in good health.

The J gene is TRBJ1-2, the V gene TRBV5-1; TRBD1 might be the D (6 bases). CDR3 length: 17 amino acids. In germline, CDR1 is SGHRS, CDR2 YFSETQ. The V and J ends lost 1 base and 4 bases respectively, with 20 bases between them. The CDR3 region is CASSLQDFNARGYGYTF. DNA of the CDR3: TGCGCCAGCAGCTTGCAGGATTTCAACGCCAGGGGCTATGGCTACACCTTC. The entire variable domain, with the rest obtained from reference TRBV5-1 and TRBJ1-2, is as follows: KAGVTQTPRYLIKTRGQQVTLSCSPISGHRSVSWYQQTPGQGLQFLFEYFSETQRNKGNFPGRFSGRQFSNSRSEMNVSTLELGDSALYLCASSLQDFNARGYGYTFGSGTRLTVV.

The rearrangement links TRBV12-3 or TRBV12-4 to TRBJ1-3; D not certain. Trimming shortened V by 6 bases and J by 1 base, and 7 bases separated the two germline ends. The CDR3 has 13 amino acids. DNA for the CDR3: TGTGCCAGCAGCCCAAAATCTGGAAACACCATATATTTT. Translation: CASSPKSGNTIYF.

This clone showed up just once. CDR3 nucleotides: TGTGCCACCAGCCCCTGGACTGAGAGCTCCTACGAGCAGTACTTC. Its protein product is CATSPWTESSYEQYF. This chain uses TRBV15 with TRBJ2-7, with D possibly TRBD2 on 5 matching bases. This CDR3 is built from 15 residues. Germline-derived CDR1 and CDR2 are LNHNV and YYDKDF (reference sequence). Trimming stripped 5 bases from V and 0 bases from J, with 14 bases between.

Remarks on this clone: The junction differs from germline at one of its ends, possibly a read error. The chain combines TRBV11-2 with TRBJ1-2; D is unclear. This CDR3 region has 15 residues. Germline V lookup: CDR1 SGHAT, CDR2 FQNNGV. The CDR3 region has the DNA TGTGCCAGCAGCTTAGATCGGCTTCCTAACTATGGCCACACCTTC. It is translated as CASSLDRLPNYGHTF.

The chain uses TRBV7-2 and TRBJ2-6, with TRBD2 identical over 11 bases. CDR1 is SGHTA, CDR2 FQGNSA, per germline. The CDR3 loop spans 17 amino acids. After removal of 6 bases from V and 0 bases from J, the junction contained 4 bases not matched to a gene. CDR3 nucleotides: TGTGCCAGCAGGGCTGGACTAGCGGGCTCTGGGGCCAACGTCCTGACTTTC. Amino acids: CASRAGLAGSGANVLTF.

J is TRBJ1-5 and V is TRBV6-5; D is unresolved. Germline V gene lookup returns CDR1 MNHEY and CDR2 SVGAGI. The V gene lost 4 bases and the J gene lost 7 bases, with 11 bases spanning the gap. There are 13 residues in the CDR3. CDR3 sequence reads: CASSSTSEQPQHF. The CDR3 DNA sequence: TGTGCCAGCAGTTCCACATCAGAGCAGCCCCAGCATTTT.

This chain joins TRBV11-3 and TRBJ2-1, with 14 bases identical to TRBD2. The CDR3 loop spans 17 amino acids. Germline V gene sequence: CDR1 SGHNT, CDR2 YENEEA. V lost 5 bases to trimming and J lost 8 bases; unmatched junction nucleotides: 11. CDR3 bases: TGTGCCAGCAGCCATCGACTAGCGGGGGGGACTACGGATGAGCAGTTCTTC. It codes for CASSHRLAGGTTDEQFF.

This rearrangement joins TRBV28 to TRBJ1-1; TRBD1 is a possible D gene (5 bases). There are 11 residues in the CDR3. The germline V gene encodes CDR1 MDHEN and CDR2 SYDVKM. The V end lost 2 bases, the J end lost 7 bases, and 5 bases lay between the germline ends. This CDR3 reads CASSLRGEAFF. In DNA, the CDR3 is TGTGCCAGCAGTTTAAGGGGTGAAGCTTTCTTT.

The chain has TRBV11-2 and TRBJ1-1; no clear D. Per germline, CDR1 SGHAT and CDR2 FQNNGV. The CDR3 totals 13 residues. Trimming removed 0 bases from V and 5 bases from J, with 7 bases in between. The CDR3 loop reads CASSLDWATEAFF. The DNA of the CDR3 is TGTGCCAGCAGCTTAGATTGGGCTACTGAAGCTTTCTTT.

The CDR3 nucleotides read TGTGCCAGCAGTCTAACATCTGGAAACACCATATATTTT. This encodes CASSLTSGNTIYF. This rearrangement joins TRBV6-5 to TRBJ1-3, with D hard to call. Trimming removed 5 bases from V and 1 base from J, with 6 bases in between. Germline-derived CDR1 and CDR2 are MNHEY and SVGAGI. The CDR3 covers 13 residues.

This rearrangement joins TRBV5-6 to TRBJ1-3; a possible D gene is TRBD1 (6 bases). The CDR3 extends over 16 amino acids. V was shortened by 0 bases and J by 0 bases, with 10 bases between the two germline ends. Germline V gene lookup returns CDR1 SGHDT and CDR2 YYEEEE. CDR3 DNA: TGTGCCAGCAGCTTGGCACAGGGTTACTCTGGAAACACCATATATTTT. Translated: CASSLAQGYSGNTIYF.